This entry describes one T cell receptor (beta chain). Its target antigen remains unknown. One base away there is no much larger clone; base qualities are not given. The collaborating institutions used their own protocols to collect whole blood in K2EDTA tubes. For TCRbeta analysis, collaborator samples were shipped as frozen whole blood, as isolated PBMCs, or as DNA extracted from either sample type. The germline V gene supplies CDR1 LGHNT and CDR2 FRNRAP. CDR3 length: 16 amino acids, cysteine to phenylalanine. Only CDR3 DNA is held: 48 bases, read in frame from base 1. V is shortened by 7 bases, J by 2 bases, and the region joining them spans 17 bases. This sample was included in a study of blood T cell repertoires in COVID-19 (dated by TCRdb to between 2020 and 2021). A note on the overall study: Samples covering the acute and convalescent phases of COVID-19 were provided by collaborators in the United States, Italy and Spain. Deeply sampled blood TCRbeta repertoires from subjects exposed to, actively infected with, or recovered from COVID-19 were included in the dataset. The samples were drawn from two sources: the first 160 participants of the ongoing ImmuneRACE study, and over 950 subjects contributed by 6 global collaborators. The repertoires were released in a freely available public database intended as a resource for research on the immune response to SARS-CoV-2. The prospective study material was composed of cDNA or gDNA derived from T cells, B-cell-depleted T cells, or PBMCs. The sample metadata nearly always contained a de-identified subject ID, COVID-19 status, age in years and sex. HLA class I and class II types, where available, came from metadata supplied by the sample provider rather than from assay-based typing.

Points the paper makes about the study in general: Clinical and demographic metadata were provided uncurated, with the amount varying by source and participant.

TCRbeta CDR3 regions were amplified from genomic DNA using the immunoSEQ Assay, a bias-controlled multiplex PCR. From the authors' description of their analysis: The number of nucleated cells in each sample was estimated from the amplification of reference gene primers within the assay. To quantify the absolute abundance of each unique TCRbeta CDR3 rearrangement, sequence reads were collapsed and filtered. For each sample, productive Simpson clonality was calculated as the square root of Simpson's diversity index across productive rearrangements. The table was pulled from immuneACCESS by TCRdb, which kept in-frame rearrangements only. Such tables lose some clones; where checked, under half of the loss comes from unresolved V genes, and the rest has no known cause. V and J calls and clone size are copied from that table; D and trimming were computed from the DNA. Within this sample are about 150,000 clones, with roughly 84% of them counted one time only. 2.5% to 3% of the sample lies in the top ten.

The rearrangement combines TRBV12-5 with TRBJ2-2; the D gene is perhaps TRBD2, on 6 matching bases. The sample was peripheral blood. The receptor's source is a woman aged 55-69 years with acute or convalescent COVID-19. The DNA reads TGTGCTAGTGCCCTTGGGGGGAGCGGAAACACCGGGGAGCTGTTTTTT. Translated, this gives CASALGGSGNTGELFF.